This entry lists 16 T cell receptor beta chains sequenced from one sample in a study of shared clonotypes between healthy human individuals. Assay: immunoSEQ multiplex PCR; the TCRdb copy retains only in-frame clones and omits some. Of 950,000 to 1,300,000 clones listed, around 74% are singletons. Sequencing used memory CD4+ T cells sorted from blood. Subset meaning: CD45RA-negative fraction. The receptors derive from a man aged 18 to 29 in good health.

This clone appeared once. V and J are TRBV5-1 and TRBJ1-5; a weak D match, TRBD1 (6 bases). The CDR3 contains 14 residues. CDR1 is SGHRS, CDR2 YFSETQ, per germline. The V gene lost 6 bases and the J gene lost 6 bases, with 16 bases spanning the gap. The CDR3 loop is CASTDPGGSQPQHF. In DNA, the CDR3 is TGCGCCAGCACGGATCCCGGGGGCAGTCAGCCCCAGCATTTT.

The chain couples TRBV27 to TRBJ2-7, with TRBD1 matching over 7 bases. The CDR3 length is 15 residues. The ends lost 4 bases at V and 3 bases at J; junction bases unmatched: 9. CDR1 is MNHEY, CDR2 SMNVEV, per germline (reference sequence). This CDR3 reads CASSSGTDLNYEQYF. The CDR3 nucleotides read TGTGCCAGCAGTTCAGGGACAGACCTTAACTACGAGCAGTACTTC.

V usage is TRBV7-2 and J usage is TRBJ1-2; 10 nucleotides align to TRBD1. V shed 7 bases and J 4 bases; nucleotides not matched to a gene: 9. Germline assignment: CDR1 SGHTA and CDR2 FQGNSA. The CDR3 totals 15 residues. The chain's CDR3 is CASTIAGTGAYGYTF. DNA for the CDR3: TGTGCCAGCACCATTGCCGGGACAGGGGCCTATGGCTACACCTTC.

V and J are TRBV18 and TRBJ2-5; 7 nucleotides match TRBD2. Germline V gene sequence: CDR1 KGHSH, CDR2 LQKENI. Trimming removed 2 bases from V and 0 bases from J; junction bases left unmatched: 18. The CDR3 consists of 20 residues. CDR3 DNA: TGTGCCAGCTCACCAATCCCGGGGGGAGGAAGGGGACGGAACCAAGAGACCCAGTACTTC. Its protein product is CASSPIPGGGRGRNQETQYF.

The CDR3 nucleotides read TGTGCCAGCAGTGACTCCCCGGTCACCGGGGAGCTGTTTTTT. This translates into CASSDSPVTGELFF. The rearrangement links TRBV6-4 to TRBJ2-2; D call uncertain. Trimming cost V 0 bases and J 4 bases, with 6 bases left between them. The length of the CDR3 is 14 residues. Germline V lookup: CDR1 MRHNA, CDR2 SNTAGT.

The gene calls are TRBV6-1 and TRBJ1-2; the D is unclear. V was trimmed by 5 bases and J by 4 bases, leaving 17 bases between them. From germline, CDR1 is MNHNS and CDR2 SASEGT. This CDR3 has 15 residues. The CDR3 DNA reads TGTGCCAGCAGTAACCTGGGTGTGGGTTTCTATGGCTACACCTTC. As protein: CASSNLGVGFYGYTF.

Only a few counts were recorded for this clone. The V gene is TRBV28, the J gene TRBJ2-7; no firm D call. CDR3 size: 17 residues. Per the germline V gene, CDR1 is MDHEN and CDR2 is SYDVKM. V gave up 2 bases and J gave up 3 bases, with 20 bases separating them. Here the CDR3 DNA reads TGTGCCAGCAGTTTAACCCTCGGTGCAGGAACCCACTACGAGCAGTACTTC. Residues: CASSLTLGAGTHYEQYF.

This chain's CDR3 is CASSQGGSSYEQYF. DNA of the CDR3: TGTGCCAGCAGCCAAGGGGGGAGCTCCTACGAGCAGTACTTC. The chain couples TRBV11-3 to TRBJ2-7; D possibly matches TRBD1 or TRBD2 (6 bases each). From germline, CDR1 is SGHNT and CDR2 YENEEA. This CDR3 has 14 amino acids. Trimming pared 5 bases from V and 0 bases from J, leaving 11 bases between.

The J gene is TRBJ2-3, the V gene TRBV2; tentatively, D is TRBD2 (5 bases). V gave up 2 bases and J gave up 1 base, with 10 bases separating them. The CDR3 totals 15 residues. Germline V gives CDR1 SNHLY, CDR2 FYNNEI. CDR3 DNA sequence: TGTGCCAGCAGTGAAAGCGGCATACGCACAGATACGCAGTATTTT. Protein product: CASSESGIRTDTQYF. The whole variable domain, filled in from reference TRBV2 and TRBJ2-3, reads EPEVTQTPSHQVTQMGQEVILRCVPISNHLYFYWYRQILGQKVEFLVSFYNNEISEKSEIFDDQFSVERPDGSNFTLKIRSTKLEDSAMYFCASSESGIRTDTQYFGPGTRLTVL.

Of note for this clone: Other DNA variants within this sample encode the same CDR3. The chain joins TRBV19 to TRBJ1-4; TRBD1 matches at 9 bases. This CDR3 has 14 residues. Trimming took 6 bases from V and 7 from J; bases not matched to a gene: 6. Germline CDR1 reads LNHDA; CDR2 reads SQIVND (reference sequence). The CDR3 loop reads CASSNRGLGEKLFF. CDR3 sequence (DNA): TGTGCCAGTAGCAACAGGGGGCTTGGTGAAAAACTGTTTTTT.

The V and J genes are TRBV9 and TRBJ2-3; 7 nucleotides line up with TRBD1. This CDR3 has 16 residues. The germline gives CDR1 SGDLS, CDR2 YYNGEE. Trimming took 2 bases from V and 6 from J; bases not matched to a gene: 12. This chain's CDR3 is CASSVQGDMIWDTQYF. CDR3 sequence (DNA): TGTGCCAGCAGCGTTCAGGGGGACATGATTTGGGATACGCAGTATTTT.

The chain links TRBV9 to TRBJ2-1; possible D gene TRBD2, 5 bases. The CDR3 spans 16 residues. The ends were cut back, 4 bases at V and 9 bases at J, with 23 bases in the middle. Germline CDR1 is SGDLS and CDR2 is YYNGEE. In DNA, the CDR3 is TGTGCCAGCAGCCCCGGTGTTACCGTGGCGGAGGTTGAGCAGTTCTTC. Translation: CASSPGVTVAEVEQFF.

The genes are TRBV7-6 and TRBJ2-3; D remains ambiguous. The CDR3 length is 14 residues. CDR1 and CDR2 (germline): SGHVS, FNYEAQ. Trimming shortened V by 1 base and J by 7 bases, and 12 bases separated the two germline ends. The CDR3 reads CASSLGAELNTQYF. CDR3 DNA: TGTGCCAGCAGCTTAGGGGCCGAACTAAATACGCAGTATTTT. Variable domain in full (rest from reference TRBV7-6 and TRBJ2-3): GAGVSQSPRYKVTKRGQDVALRCDPISGHVSLYWYRQALGQGPEFLTYFNYEAQQDKSGLPNDRFSAERPEGSISTLTIQRTEQRDSAMYRCASSLGAELNTQYFGPGTRLTVL.

Many counts were recorded for this clone. The V gene is TRBV6-8, the J gene TRBJ1-2; D is undetermined. This CDR3 comprises 12 residues. V was clipped by 3 bases and J by 8 bases, with 10 bases between them. Per germline, CDR1 MNHGY and CDR2 SAAAGT. CDR3 sequence: CASSYRAVGYTF. The CDR3 DNA sequence: TGTGCCAGCAGTTATCGGGCAGTCGGCTACACCTTC.

This clone was observed a single time. The V call is TRBV15, the J call TRBJ2-2, with a tentative D call TRBD1 (6 bases). The CDR3 has 15 residues. V lost 3 bases and J 1 base, leaving 9 bases between the germline ends. Germline values: CDR1 LNHNV, CDR2 YYDKDF (reference sequence). The CDR3 DNA reads as TGTGCCACCAGCAGGTGGGGGCTGAACACCGGGGAGCTGTTTTTT. It encodes CATSRWGLNTGELFF. Variable domain in full (rest from reference TRBV15 and TRBJ2-2): DAMVIQNPRYQVTQFGKPVTLSCSQTLNHNVMYWYQQKSSQAPKLLFHYYDKDFNNEADTPDNFQSRRPNTSFCFLDIRSPGLGDTAMYLCATSRWGLNTGELFFGEGSRLTVL.

CDR3: CASSPGNNEKLFF. The CDR3 DNA reads as TGTGCCAGCAGCCCGGGTAATAATGAAAAACTGTTTTTT. The chain carries TRBV28 and TRBJ1-4; D remains ambiguous. Per germline, CDR1 MDHEN and CDR2 SYDVKM. The CDR3 loop spans 13 amino acids. V shed 6 bases and J shed 4 bases, with 9 bases lying between them.